Listed below are T cell receptor beta chains from one sample, sequenced in a study of T-cell memory formation after mild COVID-19. From the 5' RACE reads, TCRdb called clonotypes with MiXCR, one entry per CDR3 protein. The repertoire holds hundreds of thousands of distinct CDR3 sequences, with about 20% as singletons. Sequencing input: PBMCs or a T cell subset sorted from them (not recorded which). The receptors derive from an adult woman who had mild COVID-19 (a few samples of this study predate the infection). Cell type and time point are not known. Both conserved end residues are part of each CDR3. D genes are given only for firm matches. Size values are once, few and many counts, or a class for expanded clones, and some rows have none.

J gene | clone size | D gene | V gene | CDR3 protein | CDR3 DNA
TRBJ1-2 | few | TRBD1 | TRBV5-1 | CASRQGDYGYTF | TGCGCCAGCAGACAGGGGGACTATGGCTACACCTTC
TRBJ2-1 | . | . | TRBV7-2 | CASSKPGTNNEQFF | TGTGCCAGCAGCAAGCCCGGGACGAACAATGAGCAGTTCTTC
TRBJ1-2 | . | . | TRBV7-2 | CASSPYGYTF | TGTGCCAGCAGCCCGTATGGCTACACCTTC
TRBJ2-1 | few | . | TRBV6-1 | CASSVGADSYNEQFF | TGTGCCAGCAGTGTCGGGGCGGATTCCTACAATGAGCAGTTCTTC
TRBJ2-3 | many | . | TRBV5-1 | CASSLARGSTDTQYF | TGCGCCAGCAGCTTGGCGAGGGGGTCCACAGATACGCAGTATTTT
TRBJ2-4 | . | TRBD2 | TRBV5-1 | CASSFRAGRDIQYF | TGCGCCAGCAGCTTTAGAGCGGGGAGGGACATTCAGTACTTC
TRBJ2-1 | . | TRBD2 | TRBV7-7 | CASSLDPGLAAYNEQFF | TGTGCTAGCAGCTTAGACCCGGGACTAGCGGCCTACAATGAGCAGTTCTTC
TRBJ1-1 | few | . | TRBV12-3/TRBV12-4 | CASSLYIGTKAFF | TGTGCCAGCAGTTTATACATAGGGACTAAAGCTTTCTTT
TRBJ1-6 | . | TRBD1 | TRBV19 | CASSVWTGSDSPLHF | TGTGCCAGTAGTGTGTGGACAGGATCGGATTCACCCCTCCACTTT
TRBJ1-2 | . | . | TRBV24-1 | CATSSESYGYTF | TGTGCCACCAGTAGCGAGAGCTATGGCTACACCTTC
TRBJ1-2 | . | . | TRBV29-1 | CSVETGNYGYTF | TGCAGCGTTGAGACAGGAAACTATGGCTACACCTTC
TRBJ1-4 | . | . | TRBV12-3/TRBV12-4 | CASSLKDSRNEKLFF | TGTGCCAGCAGTTTAAAGGACAGTCGGAATGAAAAACTGTTTTTT
TRBJ2-7 | few | . | TRBV27 | CASSSAAYEQYF | TGTGCCAGCAGTTCGGCCGCCTACGAGCAGTACTTC
TRBJ2-7 | . | TRBD2 | TRBV9 | CASSVSKGLAGGEQYF | TGTGCCAGCAGCGTAAGCAAGGGACTAGCGGGAGGCGAGCAGTACTTC
TRBJ1-1 | . | . | TRBV12-5 | CASGLGTGIEAFF | TGTGCTAGTGGTTTGGGGACCGGGATTGAAGCTTTCTTT
TRBJ2-1 | . | TRBD2 | TRBV20-1 | CSARPTSGSSRGQFF | TGCAGTGCTAGGCCGACTAGCGGGAGTTCGCGTGGGCAGTTCTTC
TRBJ2-3 | few | . | TRBV7-2 | CASSLNGGFSWGTDTQYF | TGTGCCAGCAGCTTAAATGGTGGTTTTAGCTGGGGAACAGATACGCAGTATTTT
TRBJ2-7 | . | TRBD1 | TRBV7-8 | CASSLKGQGSYEQYF | TGTGCCAGCAGCTTGAAAGGACAGGGCTCCTACGAGCAGTACTTC
TRBJ2-2 | few | TRBD1 | TRBV30 | CAWRTGPNTGELFF | TGTGCCTGGAGGACAGGGCCGAACACCGGGGAGCTGTTTTTT
TRBJ2-3 | . | . | TRBV6-5 | CASSYSRAGARDTQYF | TGTGCCAGCAGTTACTCGAGGGCAGGAGCCAGGGATACGCAGTATTTT
TRBJ1-2 | . | TRBD1 | TRBV20-1 | CSATRDRGSYGYTF | TGCAGTGCTACAAGGGACAGAGGGAGCTATGGCTACACCTTC
TRBJ2-3 | . | . | TRBV3-1 | CASSLLGVAGTDTQYF | TGTGCCAGCAGCCTCCTTGGGGTAGCGGGCACAGATACGCAGTATTTT
TRBJ2-2 | many | . | TRBV10-3 | CAISPNSAGASGELFF | TGTGCCATCAGCCCGAACTCCGCGGGGGCCTCCGGGGAGCTGTTTTTT
TRBJ2-7 | few | TRBD1 | TRBV5-1 | CASSLGGQGTEQYF | TGCGCCAGCAGCTTGGGAGGACAGGGGACCGAGCAGTACTTC
TRBJ2-6 | . | . | TRBV29-1 | CSVGGAGANVLTF | TGCAGCGTTGGAGGGGCTGGGGCCAACGTCCTGACTTTC
TRBJ2-1 | . | TRBD1 | TRBV2 | CATSDRGLSNEQFF | TGTGCCACTTCGGACAGGGGACTCTCCAATGAGCAGTTCTTC
TRBJ2-1 | . | TRBD2 | TRBV5-6 | CASSGGLASYNEQFF | TGTGCCAGCAGCGGGGGACTAGCCTCCTACAATGAGCAGTTCTTC
TRBJ2-1 | . | . | TRBV6-5 | CASSYGQSYNEQFF | TGTGCCAGCAGTTACGGGCAGTCCTACAATGAGCAGTTCTTC
TRBJ2-1 | many | . | TRBV5-5 | CASSPLSNEQFF | TGTGCCAGCAGCCCCCTGTCGAATGAGCAGTTCTTC
TRBJ2-7 | . | . | TRBV3-1 | CASSQGEGSHEQYF | TGTGCCAGCAGCCAAGGTGAGGGTTCTCACGAGCAGTACTTC
TRBJ2-1 | . | TRBD2 | TRBV4-3 | CASSQALARYNERFF | TGCGCCAGCAGCCAAGCACTAGCGCGATACAATGAGCGGTTCTTC
TRBJ2-1 | many | TRBD2 | TRBV2 | CASSERGGARYEQFF | TGTGCCAGCAGTGAACGCGGGGGGGCGAGGTATGAGCAGTTCTTC
TRBJ1-2 | few | . | TRBV2 | CASSERGGAHGYTF | TGTGCCAGCAGTGAGAGGGGGGGTGCCCATGGCTACACCTTC
TRBJ2-7 | . | TRBD2 | TRBV10-3 | CAISSGGAYEQYF | TGTGCCATCAGCAGCGGGGGAGCCTACGAGCAGTACTTC
TRBJ2-1 | many | . | TRBV5-1 | CASSLDNEQFF | TGCGCCAGCAGCTTGGACAATGAGCAGTTCTTC
TRBJ2-7 | few | TRBD1 | TRBV20-1 | CSARGTGQIYEQYF | TGCAGTGCTAGAGGGACAGGCCAAATATACGAGCAGTACTTC
TRBJ2-1 | few | TRBD2 | TRBV27 | CASSLRPGLAVYNEQFF | TGTGCCAGCAGTCTCAGACCGGGACTAGCGGTCTACAATGAGCAGTTCTTC
TRBJ1-5 | . | . | TRBV6-1 | CASSGDTVLQPQHF | TGTGCCAGCAGTGGGGACACCGTCCTTCAGCCCCAGCATTTT
TRBJ2-1 | few | TRBD2 | TRBV29-1 | CSALLRTSRYMSDNEQFF | TGCAGCGCCCTCCTCCGGACTAGCAGATACATGTCTGACAATGAGCAGTTCTTC
TRBJ2-3 | . | TRBD1 | TRBV29-1 | CSAGTDYSDTQYF | TGCAGCGCTGGGACAGATTACTCAGATACGCAGTATTTT
TRBJ2-5 | few | . | TRBV2 | CASSESRKETQYF | TGTGCCAGCAGTGAAAGCAGGAAAGAGACCCAGTACTTC
TRBJ2-7 | . | . | TRBV30 | CAWSVGGPSYEQYF | TGTGCCTGGAGTGTAGGGGGGCCCTCCTACGAGCAGTACTTC
TRBJ2-5 | many | . | TRBV20-1 | CSARGPLWVAVETQYF | TGCAGTGCTAGAGGTCCGCTGTGGGTCGCGGTAGAGACCCAGTACTTC
TRBJ1-3 | . | . | TRBV29-1 | CSVSGSGNTIYF | TGCAGCGTTTCCGGATCTGGAAACACCATATATTTT
TRBJ2-7 | few | . | TRBV6-5 | CASSWTLSSYEQYF | TGTGCCAGCAGTTGGACCCTCAGCTCCTACGAGCAGTACTTC
TRBJ2-7 | many | . | TRBV12-3/TRBV12-4 | CASSFSTISYEQYF | TGTGCCAGCAGTTTTAGTACTATCTCCTACGAGCAGTACTTC
TRBJ1-2 | . | . | TRBV15 | CATSRDGDNVDGYTF | TGTGCCACCAGCAGAGATGGCGACAACGTCGATGGCTACACCTTC
TRBJ2-2 | . | . | TRBV7-9 | CASSSNSGGTPGELFF | TGTGCCAGCAGCTCCAATAGCGGAGGTACACCCGGGGAGCTGTTTTTT
TRBJ1-2 | . | TRBD1 | TRBV29-1 | CSVGTGTGDYGYTF | TGCAGCGTTGGTACCGGGACAGGGGACTATGGCTACACCTTC
TRBJ2-3 | few | TRBD1 | TRBV4-3 | CASSQDAGGLTDTQYF | TGCGCCAGCAGCCAAGATGCAGGGGGCCTCACAGATACGCAGTATTTT